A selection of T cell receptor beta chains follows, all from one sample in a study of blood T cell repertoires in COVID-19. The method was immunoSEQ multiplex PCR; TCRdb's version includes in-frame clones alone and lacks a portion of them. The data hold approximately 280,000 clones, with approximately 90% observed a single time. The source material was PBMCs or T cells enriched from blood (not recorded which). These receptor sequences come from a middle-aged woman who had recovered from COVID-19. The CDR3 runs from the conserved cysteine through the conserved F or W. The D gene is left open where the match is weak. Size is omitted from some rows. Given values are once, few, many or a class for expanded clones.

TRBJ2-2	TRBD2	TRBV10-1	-	CASLAGGPRWGELFF	TGCGCCAGCTTAGCGGGAGGGCCGAGGTGGGGGGAGCTGTTTTTT
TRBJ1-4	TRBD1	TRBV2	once	CASSTGTGVEKLFF	TGTGCCAGCAGTACCGGGACAGGGGTGGAAAAACTGTTTTTT
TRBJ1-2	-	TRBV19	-	CASSIKAGYHYGYTF	TGTGCCAGTAGTATTAAGGCAGGGTATCACTATGGCTACACCTTC
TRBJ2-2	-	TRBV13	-	CASKGQGGGELFF	TGTGCCAGCAAGGGCCAGGGAGGCGGGGAGCTGTTTTTT
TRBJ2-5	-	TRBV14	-	CASSSGDLWETQYF	TGTGCCAGCAGCTCGGGGGACCTCTGGGAGACCCAGTACTTC
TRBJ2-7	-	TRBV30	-	CAWAHFSWEQYF	TGTGCCTGGGCCCACTTCTCCTGGGAGCAGTACTTC
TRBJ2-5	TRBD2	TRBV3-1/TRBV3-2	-	CASSQPGLAEETQYF	TGTGCCAGCAGCCAACCGGGACTAGCGGAAGAGACCCAGTACTTC
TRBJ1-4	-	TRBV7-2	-	CASSLSIASTNEKLFF	TGTGCCAGCAGCTTAAGCATAGCTTCAACTAATGAAAAACTGTTTTTT
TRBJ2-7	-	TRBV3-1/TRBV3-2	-	CASSQSEGTYEQYF	TGTGCCAGCAGCCAGTCGGAGGGAACCTACGAGCAGTACTTC
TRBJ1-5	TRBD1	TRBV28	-	CASTTSRGRNQPQHF	TGTGCCAGCACCACCTCCAGGGGGCGGAATCAGCCCCAGCATTTT
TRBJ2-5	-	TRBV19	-	CASSIRETQYF	TGTGCCAGTAGTATACGTGAGACCCAGTACTTC
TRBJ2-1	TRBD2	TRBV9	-	CASSVGLAGNRVYNEQFF	TGTGCCAGCAGCGTAGGACTAGCGGGAAACAGGGTATACAATGAGCAGTTCTTC
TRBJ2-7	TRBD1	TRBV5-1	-	CASSRTGAYEQYF	TGCGCCAGCAGCCGGACAGGGGCCTACGAGCAGTACTTC
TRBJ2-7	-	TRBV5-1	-	CASSFSVRDNSYEQYF	TGCGCCAGCAGCTTTTCTGTTCGGGACAACTCCTACGAGCAGTACTTC
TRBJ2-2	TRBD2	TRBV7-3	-	CASTPGAGAPGELFF	TGTGCCAGCACCCCGGGCGCGGGAGCGCCCGGGGAGCTGTTTTTT
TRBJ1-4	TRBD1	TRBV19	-	CASTRQGHNEKLFF	TGTGCCAGTACCAGACAGGGACATAATGAAAAACTGTTTTTT
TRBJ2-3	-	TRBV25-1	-	CASSEDWGVSGTDTQYF	TGTGCCAGCAGTGAAGATTGGGGGGTCTCGGGTACAGATACGCAGTATTTT
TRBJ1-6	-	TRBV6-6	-	CAVKGRGNSPLHF	TGTGCCGTCAAGGGAAGGGGCAATTCACCCCTCCACTTT
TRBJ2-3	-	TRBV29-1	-	CSVEKAADTQYF	TGCAGCGTTGAAAAAGCGGCAGATACGCAGTATTTT
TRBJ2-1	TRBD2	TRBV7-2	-	CASSLTSVVNEQFF	TGTGCCAGCAGCCTAACTAGCGTAGTCAATGAGCAGTTCTTC
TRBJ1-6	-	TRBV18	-	CASSADIYNSPLHF	TGTGCCAGCTCAGCAGACATTTATAATTCACCCCTCCACTTT
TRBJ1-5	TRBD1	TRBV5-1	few	CASRSGTGSSQPQHF	TGCGCCAGCAGGTCCGGGACAGGGTCCAGTCAGCCCCAGCATTTT
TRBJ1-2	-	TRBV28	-	CASSLNYGYTF	TGTGCCAGCAGTCTTAACTATGGCTACACCTTC
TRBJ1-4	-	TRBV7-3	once	CASSLTRSINEKLFF	TGTGCCAGCAGCTTAACCCGGAGCATTAATGAAAAACTGTTTTTT
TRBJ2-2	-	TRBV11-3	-	CASSSTETGELFF	TGTGCCAGCAGCTCGACAGAGACCGGGGAGCTGTTTTTT
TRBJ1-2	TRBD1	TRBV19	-	CASSKGDSSKLGYGYTF	TGTGCCAGTAGTAAAGGGGACAGCTCGAAGCTAGGTTATGGCTACACCTTC
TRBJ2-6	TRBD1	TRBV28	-	CASRLRTGLLSGANVLTF	TGTGCCAGCAGGTTGCGGACAGGACTTCTCTCTGGGGCCAACGTCCTGACTTTC
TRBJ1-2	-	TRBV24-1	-	CATSESGWNYGYTF	TGTGCCACCAGTGAGTCAGGGTGGAACTATGGCTACACCTTC
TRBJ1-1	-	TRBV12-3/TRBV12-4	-	CASRGGGFTEAFF	TGTGCCAGCAGGGGGGGAGGGTTCACTGAAGCTTTCTTT
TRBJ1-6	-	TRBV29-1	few	CSTKKRPRRNSPLHF	TGCAGCACGAAAAAGCGGCCGCGAAGGAATTCACCCCTCCACTTT
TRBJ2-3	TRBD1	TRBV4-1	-	CASSQAPGQGKTDTQYF	TGCGCCAGCAGCCAAGCCCCGGGACAGGGTAAGACAGATACGCAGTATTTT
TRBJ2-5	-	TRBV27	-	CASREGTGDGRETQYF	TGTGCCAGCAGGGAAGGGACTGGGGACGGGCGAGAGACCCAGTACTTC
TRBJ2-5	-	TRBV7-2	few	CASSFRTDGIQETQYF	TGTGCCAGCAGCTTTCGGACAGACGGGATACAAGAGACCCAGTACTTC
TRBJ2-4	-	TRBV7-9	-	CASSSLNIQYF	TGTGCCAGCAGCTCCTTAAACATTCAGTACTTC
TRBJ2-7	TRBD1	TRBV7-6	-	CASSQNPREGGVGYEQYF	TGTGCCAGCAGCCAAAACCCCCGGGAAGGGGGCGTCGGTTACGAGCAGTACTTC
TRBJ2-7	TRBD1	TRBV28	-	CASTETGSYEQYF	TGTGCCAGCACCGAGACAGGGTCCTACGAGCAGTACTTC
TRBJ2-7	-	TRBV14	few	CASSHGGPLSYEQYF	TGTGCCAGCAGCCATGGAGGTCCTCTCTCCTACGAGCAGTACTTC
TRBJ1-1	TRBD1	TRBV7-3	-	CASSLMKAGGTEAFF	TGTGCCAGCAGCTTGATGAAAGCAGGGGGAACTGAAGCTTTCTTT
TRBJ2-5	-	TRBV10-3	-	CAISEPGLETQYF	TGTGCCATCAGTGAGCCCGGGTTGGAGACCCAGTACTTC
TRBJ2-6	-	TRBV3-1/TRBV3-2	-	CASSRRQLTGANVLTF	TGTGCCAGCAGCCGAAGACAGTTGACTGGGGCCAACGTCCTGACTTTC
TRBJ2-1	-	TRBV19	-	CASSTAGSQMNEQFF	TGTGCCAGTAGTACCGCAGGGTCTCAGATGAATGAGCAGTTCTTC
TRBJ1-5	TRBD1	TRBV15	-	CATSNTGGPSHEPQHF	TGTGCCACCAGCAATACAGGGGGCCCCAGTCATGAGCCCCAGCATTTT
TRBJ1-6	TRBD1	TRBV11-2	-	CASSFAGGRSYNSPLHF	TGTGCCAGCAGCTTCGCAGGGGGCAGGTCCTATAATTCACCCCTCCACTTT
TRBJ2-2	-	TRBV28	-	CASSRPGASNTGELFF	TGTGCCAGCAGTCGACCGGGAGCTTCGAACACCGGGGAGCTGTTTTTT
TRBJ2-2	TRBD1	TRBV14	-	CASSRDGTAKRTGELFF	TGTGCCAGCAGCCGAGATGGGACAGCTAAGAGGACCGGGGAGCTGTTTTTT
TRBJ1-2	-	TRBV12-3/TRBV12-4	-	CASSLMGARTF	TGTGCCAGCAGTTTAATGGGGGCGAGGACCTTC
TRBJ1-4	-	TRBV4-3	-	CASSQVKSVASNEKLFF	TGCGCCAGCAGCCAAGTAAAATCTGTGGCCTCTAATGAAAAACTGTTTTTT
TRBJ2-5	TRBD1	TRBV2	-	CASSGPWTGVGETQYF	TGTGCCAGCAGTGGCCCTTGGACAGGGGTGGGGGAGACCCAGTACTTC
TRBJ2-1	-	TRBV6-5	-	CATETAAGNEQFF	TGTGCCACGGAGACGGCCGCCGGGAATGAGCAGTTCTTC
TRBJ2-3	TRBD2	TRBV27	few	CASSLTSGSSDTQYF	TGTGCCAGCAGTTTGACTAGCGGGAGTTCAGATACGCAGTATTTT
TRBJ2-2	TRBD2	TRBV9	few	CASSVSGRGPGELFF	TGTGCCAGCAGCGTTAGCGGGAGGGGCCCCGGGGAGCTGTTTTTT